These 30 T cell receptor beta chains came from one sample sequenced in a study of T-cell reconstitution after alpha-beta-depleted transplantation in children. Unique molecular identifiers were used in preparing the TCRbeta library. One entry per CDR3 protein, called by TCRdb with MiXCR from the PCR reads. The sample has about 400,000 distinct CDR3 sequences, 15% to 20% seen once; the top ten hold roughly 29%. The specimen was PBMCs, mostly from graft donor cells, collected 360 days after TCRalphabeta/CD19-depleted stem cell transplant. The origin of the receptors is a boy less than two years old who had a stem cell transplant for Wiskott-Aldrich syndrome, so the T cells may come from the graft donor.

This clonotype was seen a few times. This chain joins TRBV6-1 and TRBJ2-5, with D tentatively TRBD2 (6 bases). The CDR3 is 14 amino acids. V dropped 4 bases and J dropped 7 bases, with 16 bases sitting between them. Germline CDR1 is MNHNS and CDR2 is SASEGT. The CDR3 coding sequence is TGTGCCAGCAGTGGGGACTGGAAAACCGCGACCCAGTACTTC. This translates into CASSGDWKTATQYF.

The rearrangement links TRBV29-1 to TRBJ2-1; D is perhaps TRBD1 or TRBD2 (6 bases each). This CDR3 has 13 amino acids. Trimming cost V 4 bases and J 4 bases, with 11 bases left between them. The V gene's germline CDR1 is SQVTM and CDR2 ANQGSEA. CDR3 DNA: TGCAGCGTTGGGAGGGGGAGTTACAATGAGCAGTTCTTC. This translates into CSVGRGSYNEQFF.

This clonotype came up a few times. V usage is TRBV5-1 and J usage is TRBJ1-1; no clear D. V lost 4 bases and J lost 7, with 17 bases in between. Germline values: CDR1 SGHRS, CDR2 YFSETQ. CDR3 length: 14 amino acids. CDR3 protein: CASSPPLPGGEAFF. The CDR3 DNA reads as TGCGCCAGCAGCCCACCCCTGCCTGGTGGTGAAGCTTTCTTT.

This clonotype was detected only a few times. The chain joins TRBV5-1 to TRBJ2-1, with D possibly matching TRBD2 (6 bases). V was clipped by 2 bases and J by 0 bases, with 9 bases between them. Germline V gives CDR1 SGHRS, CDR2 YFSETQ. The CDR3 totals 15 residues. The CDR3 protein is CASSLVAASYNEQFF. In DNA form, the CDR3 reads TGCGCCAGCAGCTTAGTAGCGGCCTCCTACAATGAGCAGTTCTTC.

The genes are TRBV7-9 and TRBJ2-3; D gene ambiguous. With 5 bases removed from V and 2 bases from J, the gap between germline ends came to 8 bases. The CDR3 runs to 13 residues. CDR1 and CDR2 (germline): SEHNR, FQNEAQ (reference sequence). The CDR3 loop is CASSVGYTDTQYF. CDR3 nucleotides: TGTGCCAGCAGCGTCGGGTACACAGATACGCAGTATTTT.

There are a few counts of this clonotype. The gene calls are TRBV10-3 and TRBJ2-2, with D perhaps matching TRBD1 (6 bases). Trimming removed 9 bases from V and 0 bases from J, with 14 bases in between. This CDR3 contains 15 residues. Per germline, CDR1 ENHRY and CDR2 SYGVKD. The CDR3 bases are TGTGCCATGCGTCCCGGGACACCGAACACCGGGGAGCTGTTTTTT. Amino acid sequence: CAMRPGTPNTGELFF.

The chain uses TRBV6-5 and TRBJ2-2, with a tentative D call TRBD1 (5 bases). The ends were cut back, 0 bases at V and 6 bases at J, with 11 bases in the middle. The CDR3 totals 15 residues. Germline assignment: CDR1 MNHEY and CDR2 SVGAGI. The CDR3 sequence: CASSYSSEGAGELFF. The CDR3 coding sequence is TGTGCCAGCAGTTACTCGTCTGAAGGGGCCGGGGAGCTGTTTTTT.

The sample holds a few counts of this clonotype. This rearrangement joins TRBV10-3 to TRBJ2-1, with TRBD2 identical over 10 bases. With V trimmed by 6 bases and J by 3 bases, 2 bases remained unmatched. CDR1 ENHRY and CDR2 SYGVKD come from the germline V gene. CDR3 length equals 14 residues. Here the CDR3 reads CAISTSGDYNEQFF. CDR3 DNA: TGTGCCATCAGCACTAGCGGGGACTACAATGAGCAGTTCTTC.

The V and J genes are TRBV2 and TRBJ2-7; D might be TRBD1 (6 bases). The ends were cut back, 6 bases at V and 6 bases at J, with 18 bases in the middle. The CDR3 totals 14 residues. Germline values: CDR1 SNHLY, CDR2 FYNNEI. The CDR3 sequence: CASRPGHKVSEQYF. CDR3 nucleotide sequence: TGTGCCAGCAGGCCGGGACATAAAGTCTCCGAGCAGTACTTC.

The rearrangement links TRBV5-1 to TRBJ2-1; 16 positions match TRBD2. Per the germline V gene, CDR1 is SGHRS and CDR2 is YFSETQ. J gave up 8 bases and V 1 base, and 6 bases lay outside the gene matches. This CDR3 is 17 amino acids long. The CDR3 region has the DNA TGCGCCAGCAGCTTGCAACCGGGACTAGCGGGAGGGCATGAGCAGTTCTTC. This translates into CASSLQPGLAGGHEQFF. Combining the CDR3 with reference TRBV5-1 and TRBJ2-1 gives the whole variable domain KAGVTQTPRYLIKTRGQQVTLSCSPISGHRSVSWYQQTPGQGLQFLFEYFSETQRNKGNFPGRFSGRQFSNSRSEMNVSTLELGDSALYLCASSLQPGLAGGHEQFFGPGTRLTVL.

This clonotype was picked up a small number of times. The chain links TRBV7-6 to TRBJ2-3; TRBD2 might be the D (5 bases). CDR1 and CDR2 from the germline V gene are SGHVS and FNYEAQ. There are 15 residues in the CDR3. Trimming took off 5 bases at V and 6 bases at J, with 18 bases between the two ends. CDR3 sequence: CASSPTTVPTDTQYF. The CDR3 nucleotides read TGTGCCAGCAGCCCGACTACGGTGCCCACGGATACGCAGTATTTT.

The chain links TRBV20-1 to TRBJ2-7, with TRBD2 identical over 11 bases. Germline V gene lookup returns CDR1 DFQATT and CDR2 SNEGSKA (reference sequence). J gave up 8 bases and V 4 bases, and 19 bases lay outside the gene matches. This CDR3 contains 17 residues. The CDR3 nucleotides are TGCAGTGCTATCAGCCCCACCGGGACTAGCGGCCAAAAGAAGCAGTACTTC. It specifies CSAISPTGTSGQKKQYF.

The J gene is TRBJ1-4, the V gene TRBV5-1; D is uncertain. CDR1 and CDR2 (germline): SGHRS, YFSETQ. The CDR3 has 14 amino acids. V was trimmed by 2 bases and J by 3 bases, leaving 8 bases between them. CDR3 amino acids: CASSLEAPNEKLFF. The CDR3 DNA reads TGCGCCAGCAGCTTAGAAGCTCCTAATGAAAAACTGTTTTTT.

V is TRBV5-5 and J is TRBJ2-1; D perhaps matches TRBD2 (5 bases). V was shortened by 4 bases and J by 10 bases, with 9 bases between the two germline ends. The CDR3 loop spans 11 amino acids. Germline CDR1 reads SGHKS; CDR2 reads YYEKEE (reference sequence). CDR3 in amino acids: CASSQRWEQFF. The CDR3 bases are TGTGCCAGCAGCCAGCGGTGGGAGCAGTTCTTC.

The rearrangement links TRBV12-3 or TRBV12-4 to TRBJ2-2, with D maybe TRBD2 (7 bases). V lost 10 bases and J lost 6, with 18 bases in between. This CDR3 contains 14 residues. CDR3 nucleotide sequence: TGTGCCACCATGGAACCGGGGGGCCCCGGGGAGCTGTTTTTT. Amino acid sequence: CATMEPGGPGELFF.

This clonotype has just a few counts. DNA of the CDR3: TGCGCCAGCACCTCCTACAGGGAGACCCAGTACTTC. Translating gives CASTSYRETQYF. The V and J genes are TRBV5-1 and TRBJ2-5; possibly TRBD1 for D (5 bases). There are 12 residues in the CDR3. Trimming cost V 6 bases and J 5 bases, with 11 bases left between them. Per the germline V gene, CDR1 is SGHRS and CDR2 is YFSETQ.

This clonotype turned up a few times. The chain recombines TRBV9 with TRBJ2-3; perhaps TRBD2 as D (6 bases). Per the germline V gene, CDR1 is SGDLS and CDR2 is YYNGEE. V lost 0 bases, J lost 1 base, and 9 bases lay in between. CDR3 length: 15 residues. The CDR3 DNA sequence: TGTGCCAGCAGCGTAGCGGGAGTGGGCACAGATACGCAGTATTTT. This sequence encodes CASSVAGVGTDTQYF.

This chain uses TRBV5-1 with TRBJ2-1; possibly TRBD2 for D (6 bases). The V gene's germline CDR1 is SGHRS and CDR2 YFSETQ. The V and J ends lost 0 bases and 6 bases respectively, with 19 bases between them. The CDR3 totals 17 residues. The CDR3 sequence: CASSLVPSEEPFNEQFF. In DNA form, the CDR3 reads TGCGCCAGCAGCTTGGTTCCTAGCGAGGAGCCCTTCAATGAGCAGTTCTTC.

The chain has TRBV5-1 and TRBJ2-2; perhaps TRBD2 as D (6 bases). CDR1 and CDR2 (germline): SGHRS, YFSETQ. The CDR3 sequence is 17 residues long. V dropped 4 bases and J dropped 5 bases, with 21 bases sitting between them. The CDR3 DNA follows: TGCGCCAGCAGCAGGGACCTAACGGCCGGGGGAACCGGGGAGCTGTTTTTT. Encoded protein: CASSRDLTAGGTGELFF.

The gene calls are TRBV4-3 and TRBJ2-1, with a possible D match to TRBD1 (5 bases). Germline CDR1 and CDR2: LGHNA and YSLEER. This CDR3 is 17 amino acids long. V dropped 1 base and J dropped 8 bases, with 21 bases sitting between them. The CDR3 nucleotides are TGCGCCAGCAGCCAAGGGACACTCATCCCCCTGGGTCATGAGCAGTTCTTC. This codes for CASSQGTLIPLGHEQFF.

With regard to this clonotype: A read error may produce the germline difference seen at one junction end. This chain links TRBV11-1 with TRBJ2-1, with 12 bases identical to TRBD2. The CDR3 extends over 19 amino acids. Germline V gene lookup returns CDR1 SGHAT and CDR2 FQDESV (reference sequence). The CDR3 spells CASSLRPLTSGSTYNEEFF. The CDR3 nucleotides are TGTGCCAGCAGCTTAAGGCCCTTGACTAGCGGGAGTACCTACAATGAGGAGTTCTTC.

The rearrangement links TRBV29-1 to TRBJ2-7, with D perhaps matching TRBD2 (7 bases). The CDR3 runs 14 residues. Trimming pared 4 bases from V and 6 bases from J, leaving 19 bases between. The germline CDR1 and CDR2 sequences are SQVTM and ANQGSEA. CDR3 residues: CSVGRGGARTEQYF. CDR3 bases: TGCAGCGTTGGAAGGGGGGGCGCAAGAACCGAGCAGTACTTC.

This chain links TRBV15 with TRBJ2-6; D possibly corresponds to TRBD1 (5 bases). The germline V and J ends were trimmed by 0 bases and 0 bases, with 9 bases remaining between them. The CDR3 runs 17 residues. The germline CDR1 and CDR2 sequences are LNHNV and YYDKDF (reference sequence). The CDR3 DNA reads as TGTGCCACCAGCAGAGATACAGGCAGCTCTGGGGCCAACGTCCTGACTTTC. It codes for CATSRDTGSSGANVLTF. The full variable domain, its missing parts supplied by reference TRBV15 and TRBJ2-6, is DAMVIQNPRYQVTQFGKPVTLSCSQTLNHNVMYWYQQKSSQAPKLLFHYYDKDFNNEADTPDNFQSRRPNTSFCFLDIRSPGLGDTAMYLCATSRDTGSSGANVLTFGAGSRLTVL.

CDR3 coding DNA: TGTGCCAGCAGCTCCTGGACAGGGAGCTACGAGCAGTACTTC. This translates into CASSSWTGSYEQYF. The chain recombines TRBV7-6 with TRBJ2-7, with 8 bases matching TRBD1. The germline gives CDR1 SGHVS, CDR2 FNYEAQ. The ends lost 4 bases at V and 3 bases at J; junction bases unmatched: 5. The CDR3 has 14 amino acids. Full variable domain (remainder filled in from reference TRBV7-6 and TRBJ2-7): GAGVSQSPRYKVTKRGQDVALRCDPISGHVSLYWYRQALGQGPEFLTYFNYEAQQDKSGLPNDRFSAERPEGSISTLTIQRTEQRDSAMYRCASSSWTGSYEQYFGPGTRLTVT.

This clonotype has a handful of counts. V and J are TRBV20-1 and TRBJ2-5, with D uncertain. The CDR3 extends over 16 amino acids. Germline CDR1 DFQATT, CDR2 SNEGSKA (reference sequence). V gave up 0 bases and J gave up 3 bases, with 17 bases separating them. CDR3 DNA sequence: TGCAGTGCTAGAGACCCCACTGGACCTCCGGAAGAGACCCAGTACTTC. Protein: CSARDPTGPPEETQYF.

The sample holds a few counts of this clonotype. The chain's CDR3 is CASSTGQGKGYEQYF. The CDR3 bases are TGTGCCAGCAGTACCGGACAGGGAAAAGGCTACGAGCAGTACTTC. This chain links TRBV12-3 or TRBV12-4 with TRBJ2-7; 8 positions match TRBD1. The CDR3 length is 15 residues. V shed 5 bases and J 3 bases; nucleotides not matched to a gene: 9.

This clonotype turned up a few times. The J gene is TRBJ2-1, the V gene TRBV27; 9 bases align to TRBD2. CDR1 and CDR2 (germline): MNHEY, SMNVEV (reference sequence). The CDR3 has 15 residues. Germline trimming cut 3 bases from V and 6 bases from J; bases unmatched to any gene: 6. CDR3 protein: CASSFLLAGSNEQFF. The DNA for the CDR3 is TGTGCCAGCAGTTTTCTCCTAGCGGGGAGCAATGAGCAGTTCTTC.

In this sample, this clonotype turned up a few times. CDR3 nucleotides: TGTGCCAGCGGATTACTAGCGGGATTTTTAACAGATACGCAGTATTTT. This translates into CASGLLAGFLTDTQYF. The chain employs TRBV27 and TRBJ2-3, with TRBD2 matching over 10 bases. The CDR3 contains 16 residues. V lost 8 bases and J lost 3; bases outside the gene matches: 11. Germline CDR1 is MNHEY and CDR2 is SMNVEV (reference sequence).

This clonotype was counted a few times. The chain carries TRBV5-1 and TRBJ1-1; D is ambiguous. There are 14 residues in the CDR3. Trimming left V 7 bases short and J 0 bases short, with 13 bases between. Germline CDR1 reads SGHRS; CDR2 reads YFSETQ. The CDR3 DNA sequence: TGCGCCAGCGACACCTACAGCTTGAACACTGAAGCTTTCTTT. Encoded protein: CASDTYSLNTEAFF.

The V and J genes are TRBV5-1 and TRBJ2-1; possible D gene TRBD1, 5 bases. The CDR3 runs to 15 residues. Germline values: CDR1 SGHRS, CDR2 YFSETQ. V was pared by 4 bases and J by 6 bases, with 17 bases between. The CDR3 sequence: CASSPQGKWGNEQFF. DNA for the CDR3: TGCGCCAGCAGCCCGCAGGGAAAATGGGGCAATGAGCAGTTCTTC.